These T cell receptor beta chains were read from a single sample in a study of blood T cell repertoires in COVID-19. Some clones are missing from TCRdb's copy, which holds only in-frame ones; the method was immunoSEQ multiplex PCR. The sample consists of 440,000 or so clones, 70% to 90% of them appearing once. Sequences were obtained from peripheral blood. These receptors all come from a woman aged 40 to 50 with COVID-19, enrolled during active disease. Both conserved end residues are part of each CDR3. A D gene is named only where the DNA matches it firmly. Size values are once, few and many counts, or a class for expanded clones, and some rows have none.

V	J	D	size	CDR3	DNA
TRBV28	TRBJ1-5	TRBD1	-	CASKEGAVQPQHF	TGTGCCAGCAAGGAGGGGGCGGTTCAGCCCCAGCATTTT
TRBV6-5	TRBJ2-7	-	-	CASRRVIGYEQYF	TGTGCCAGCCGCAGGGTCATCGGCTACGAGCAGTACTTC
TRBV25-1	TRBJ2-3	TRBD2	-	CASSEELAGPGADTQYF	TGTGCCAGCAGTGAAGAGCTAGCGGGGCCCGGAGCAGATACGCAGTATTTT
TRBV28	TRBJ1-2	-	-	CASSLGQGLGGYTF	TGTGCCAGCAGTTTGGGCCAGGGGTTAGGCGGCTACACCTTC
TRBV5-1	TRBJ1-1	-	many	CASSFQGNTEAFF	TGCGCCAGCAGCTTCCAGGGGAACACTGAAGCTTTCTTT
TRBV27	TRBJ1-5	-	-	CASSPQTGNNQPQHF	TGTGCCAGCAGTCCACAAACAGGAAACAATCAGCCCCAGCATTTT
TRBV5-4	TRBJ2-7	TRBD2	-	CASSPGLADEQYF	TGTGCCAGCAGCCCTGGACTAGCGGATGAGCAGTACTTC
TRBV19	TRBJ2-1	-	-	CASSIAPGWEQFF	TGTGCCAGTAGTATAGCCCCCGGGTGGGAGCAGTTCTTC
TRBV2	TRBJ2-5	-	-	CARSRLVPRETQYF	TGTGCCAGATCAAGACTAGTCCCTCGGGAGACCCAGTACTTC
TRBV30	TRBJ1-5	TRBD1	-	CAWQGERDQPQHF	TGTGCCTGGCAGGGGGAACGCGATCAGCCCCAGCATTTT
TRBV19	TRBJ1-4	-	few	CASSSWTTTNEKLFF	TGTGCCAGTTCGAGTTGGACAACAACTAATGAAAAACTGTTTTTT
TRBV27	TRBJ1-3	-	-	CASSLRGAGRNTIYF	TGTGCCAGCAGTCTCCGCGGGGCAGGGAGAAACACCATATATTTT
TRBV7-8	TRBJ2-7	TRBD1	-	CASSLEGQEALRYF	TGTGCCAGCAGCTTAGAGGGACAGGAGGCTTTGAGATACTTC
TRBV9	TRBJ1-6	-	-	CASSPRGSYNSPLHF	TGTGCCAGCAGCCCCCGGGGCTCCTATAATTCACCCCTCCACTTT
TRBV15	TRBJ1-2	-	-	CATSRGGASYGYTF	TGTGCCACCAGCAGAGGCGGGGCCAGCTATGGCTACACCTTC
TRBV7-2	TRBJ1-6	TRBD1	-	CASSSRTGTSPLHF	TGTGCCAGCAGCTCTCGGACAGGGACTTCACCCCTCCACTTT
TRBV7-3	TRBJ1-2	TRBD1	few	CASSPRDPGQGGGYTF	TGTGCCAGCAGTCCCCGGGACCCGGGACAGGGTGGAGGCTACACCTTC
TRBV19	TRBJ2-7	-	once	CASNGGTLSYEQYF	TGTGCCAGTAACGGCGGGACTCTTTCCTACGAGCAGTACTTC
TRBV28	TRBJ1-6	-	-	CASSLGGINNSPLHF	TGTGCCAGCAGTTTAGGGGGGATCAATAATTCACCCCTCCACTTT
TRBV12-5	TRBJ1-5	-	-	CASGPPGGPGGQPQHF	TGTGCTAGTGGTCCCCCGGGGGGTCCGGGTGGGCAGCCCCAGCATTTT
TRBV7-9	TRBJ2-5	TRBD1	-	CASSLLGQGLPETQYF	TGTGCCAGCAGCTTACTGGGACAGGGCCTCCCTGAGACCCAGTACTTC
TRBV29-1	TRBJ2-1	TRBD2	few	CSEGTSGGYEQFF	TGCAGCGAAGGGACTAGCGGGGGCTATGAGCAGTTCTTC
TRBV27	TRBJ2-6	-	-	CASRRRQGSSGANVLTF	TGTGCCAGCAGACGACGCCAGGGAAGCTCTGGGGCCAACGTCCTGACTTTC
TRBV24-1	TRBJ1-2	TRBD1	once	CATTSEDRDAGTF	TGTGCCACCACGAGTGAGGACAGGGATGCGGGCACCTTC
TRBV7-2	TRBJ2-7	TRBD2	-	CASSHSGKLYEQYF	TGTGCCAGCAGTCACAGCGGGAAACTCTACGAGCAGTACTTC
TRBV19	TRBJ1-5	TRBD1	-	CASLGDSKYSNQPQHF	TGTGCCAGCCTTGGGGACAGCAAATATAGCAATCAGCCCCAGCATTTT
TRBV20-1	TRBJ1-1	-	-	CSASPIRGNRNTEAFF	TGCAGTGCTAGTCCCATAAGGGGGAATCGGAACACTGAAGCTTTCTTT
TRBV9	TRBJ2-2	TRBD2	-	CASSVGSASGGAPGELFF	TGTGCCAGCAGCGTAGGGTCAGCGAGCGGGGGGGCCCCCGGGGAGCTGTTTTTT
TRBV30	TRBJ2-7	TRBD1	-	CAASGTGGYEQYF	TGTGCCGCCTCCGGGACAGGGGGCTACGAGCAGTACTTC
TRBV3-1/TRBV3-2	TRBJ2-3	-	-	CASSRTRGGSDTQYF	TGTGCCAGCAGCCGGACTAGGGGGGGGTCAGATACGCAGTATTTT
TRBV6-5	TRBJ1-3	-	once	CASTLEGDTIYF	TGTGCCAGCACCCTTGAGGGAGACACCATATATTTT
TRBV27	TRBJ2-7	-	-	CASYPQGRYYEQYF	TGTGCCAGCTACCCACAGGGCAGGTACTACGAGCAGTACTTC
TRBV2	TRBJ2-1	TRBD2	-	CASKRESGLNEQFF	TGTGCCAGCAAGCGGGAGAGTGGGCTGAATGAGCAGTTCTTC
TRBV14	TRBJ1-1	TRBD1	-	CASSHMGQGGSAFF	TGTGCCAGCAGCCACATGGGACAGGGGGGTTCGGCTTTCTTT
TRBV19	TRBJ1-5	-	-	CASSIARGNQPQHF	TGTGCCAGTAGTATAGCGCGGGGGAATCAGCCCCAGCATTTT
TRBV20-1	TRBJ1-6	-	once	CSASPDSPGLNSYNSPLHF	TGCAGTGCTAGTCCTGACAGTCCGGGTTTGAATAGCTATAATTCACCCCTCCACTTT
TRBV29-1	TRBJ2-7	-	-	CSVVSGPPSYEQYF	TGCAGCGTTGTGTCAGGCCCCCCTTCCTACGAGCAGTACTTC
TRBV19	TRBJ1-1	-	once	CASSIPGSTEAFF	TGTGCCAGTTCTATACCGGGGAGCACTGAAGCTTTCTTT
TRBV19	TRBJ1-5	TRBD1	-	CACNDRGGQPQHF	TGTGCCTGTAACGACAGGGGGGGTCAGCCCCAGCATTTT
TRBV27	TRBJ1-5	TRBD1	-	CASSLNRGHNQPQHF	TGTGCCAGCAGTCTAAACAGGGGACACAATCAGCCCCAGCATTTT
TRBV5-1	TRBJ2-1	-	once	CASSATRPTYNEQFF	TGCGCCAGCAGCGCGACAAGGCCGACCTACAATGAGCAGTTCTTC
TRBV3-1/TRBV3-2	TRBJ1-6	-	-	CASSQDRGSPLHF	TGTGCCAGCAGCCAAGACAGGGGCTCACCCCTCCACTTT
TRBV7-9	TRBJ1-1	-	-	CASSLSGTLNTEAFF	TGTGCCAGCAGCTTAAGTGGGACACTGAACACTGAAGCTTTCTTT
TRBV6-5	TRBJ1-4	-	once	CASKTGSRSEKLFF	TGTGCCAGCAAGACGGGAAGCCGTAGTGAAAAACTGTTTTTT
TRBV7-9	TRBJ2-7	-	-	CASSLEAGYEQYF	TGTGCCAGCAGCTTAGAGGCGGGATACGAGCAGTACTTC
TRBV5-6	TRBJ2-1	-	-	CASSFRIGVLANEQFF	TGTGCCAGCAGCTTTCGTATCGGGGTTCTGGCGAATGAGCAGTTCTTC
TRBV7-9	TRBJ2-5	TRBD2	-	CASSSVWEGGLLETQYF	TGTGCCAGCAGCTCCGTTTGGGAGGGAGGGTTATTAGAGACCCAGTACTTC
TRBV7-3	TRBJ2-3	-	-	CASSLQSTDTQYF	TGTGCCAGCAGCTTACAGAGCACAGATACGCAGTATTTT
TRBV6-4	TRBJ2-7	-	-	CASPAESYEQYF	TGTGCCAGCCCGGCGGAATCCTACGAGCAGTACTTC
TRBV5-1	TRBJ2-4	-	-	CASSLVVGPQGSIQYF	TGCGCCAGCAGCTTGGTGGTCGGGCCCCAGGGGAGCATTCAGTACTTC
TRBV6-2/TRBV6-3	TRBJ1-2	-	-	CASSYSQGRRDGYTF	TGTGCCAGCAGTTACTCACAGGGCAGAAGGGACGGCTACACCTTC
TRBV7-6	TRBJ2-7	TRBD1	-	CASSPGTGAEQYF	TGTGCCAGCAGCCCGGGGACAGGGGCCGAGCAGTACTTC
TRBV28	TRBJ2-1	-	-	CASTPVSGRNNEQFF	TGTGCCAGCACCCCGGTGAGCGGGCGGAACAATGAGCAGTTCTTC
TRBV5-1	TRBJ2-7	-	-	CASSFFSGISGDEQYF	TGCGCCAGCAGCTTTTTTTCCGGGATTTCGGGTGACGAGCAGTACTTC
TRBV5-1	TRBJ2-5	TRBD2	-	CASSREVLGETQYF	TGCGCCAGCAGCCGGGAGGTGCTTGGGGAGACCCAGTACTTC
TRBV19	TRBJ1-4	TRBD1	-	CASRQGGSEKLFF	TGTGCCAGTCGACAGGGTGGAAGTGAAAAACTGTTTTTT
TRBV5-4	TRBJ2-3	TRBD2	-	CASSLAPSGSDTQYF	TGTGCCAGCAGCTTGGCGCCTAGCGGGTCAGATACGCAGTATTTT
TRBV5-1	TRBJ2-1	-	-	CASSPFGGNNEQFF	TGCGCCAGCAGCCCGTTTGGAGGGAACAATGAGCAGTTCTTC
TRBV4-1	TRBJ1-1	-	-	CASRDEEGEAFF	TGCGCCAGCAGGGACGAGGAGGGCGAAGCTTTCTTT